The 30 T cell receptor beta chains listed next were all sequenced from one sample in a study of T cells in Graves' hyperthyroidism and ophthalmopathy. Amplification of TCR beta CDR3 regions used RNA as the template. The HTBI primer set served for first-round RT-PCR of the TCR CDR3. Each CDR3 protein is one row after TCRdb ran MiXCR on the multiplex PCR reads. Of around 600,000 distinct CDR3 sequences in the sample, roughly 15% were seen once. Sample: blood. All receptors come from a woman aged 50 to 60 with Graves' ophthalmopathy.

This clonotype was picked up many times. The J gene is TRBJ2-1, the V gene TRBV5-6, with 8 bases fitting TRBD1. The CDR3 consists of 13 residues. Germline V gene sequence: CDR1 SGHDT, CDR2 YYEEEE. The junction had 6 bases not matched to a gene; V was cut back by 7 bases and J by 6 bases. DNA for the CDR3: TGTGCCAGCGGGCAGGGGGCAGCCAATGAGCAGTTCTTC. It yields the protein CASGQGAANEQFF.

This clonotype showed up many times. The rearrangement joins TRBV28 to TRBJ2-7; TRBD1 is a possible D gene (6 bases). The CDR3 has 15 amino acids. Germline assignment: CDR1 MDHEN and CDR2 SYDVKM. V was pared by 4 bases and J by 0 bases, with 13 bases between. Here the CDR3 reads CASSYPGQSSYEQYF. In nucleotides, the CDR3 is TGTGCCAGCAGTTACCCCGGACAGAGCTCCTACGAGCAGTACTTC.

Many counts were recorded for this clonotype. The V and J genes are TRBV11-1 and TRBJ2-7; D gene unclear. V lost 6 bases, J lost 0 bases, and 9 bases lay in between. CDR3 length: 13 residues. Germline V CDR1 and CDR2: SGHAT, FQDESV (reference sequence). The CDR3 DNA sequence: TGTGCCAGCAGTCCGCCAACCTCCTACGAGCAGTACTTC. Amino acid sequence: CASSPPTSYEQYF.

This clonotype was detected many times. The chain is built from TRBV6-1 and TRBJ2-5; D gene uncertain. Germline assignment: CDR1 MNHNS and CDR2 SASEGT. The V gene lost 1 base and the J gene lost 5 bases, with 8 bases spanning the gap. The CDR3 is 13 amino acids. The CDR3 region is CASSEDSRETQYF. CDR3 DNA: TGTGCCAGCAGTGAAGACAGTCGGGAGACCCAGTACTTC.

This clonotype was recorded at least ten times. This chain joins TRBV28 and TRBJ1-1; D gene ambiguous. Trimming shortened V by 1 base and J by 4 bases, and 13 bases separated the two germline ends. Germline lookup yields CDR1 MDHEN and CDR2 SYDVKM. There are 15 residues in the CDR3. CDR3 protein: CASSLFRVRGTEAFF. CDR3 in DNA: TGTGCCAGCAGTTTATTTAGGGTGCGGGGCACTGAAGCTTTCTTT.

This clonotype was recorded many times. This sequence joins TRBV29-1 and TRBJ2-3, with 8 bases lining up with TRBD2. This CDR3 spans 15 amino acids. J gave up 1 base and V 0 bases, and 3 bases lay outside the gene matches. Germline values: CDR1 SQVTM, CDR2 ANQGSEA. In DNA form, the CDR3 reads TGCAGCGTTGAAGACCTAGCGGGTGGCACAGATACGCAGTATTTT. This translates into CSVEDLAGGTDTQYF.

Points on this clonotype: A much larger clone differs by one base, so this may be a read error. This chain links TRBV9 with TRBJ2-1; 8 nucleotides align to TRBD2. The CDR3 totals 15 residues. The germline V gene has CDR1 SGDLS and CDR2 YYNGEE. The DNA for the CDR3 is TGTACCAGCAGCGTAGTTTTGACTAGCGTCGATGAGCAGTTCTTC. Its translation is CTSSVVLTSVDEQFF.

The chain employs TRBV4-3 and TRBJ2-6; D may match TRBD1 or TRBD2 (6 bases each). The germline V gene has CDR1 LGHNA and CDR2 YSLEER. There are 18 residues in the CDR3. Trimming took off 0 bases at V and 1 base at J, with 13 bases between the two ends. The CDR3 nucleotides are TGCGCCAGCAGCCAAGATTCATCGGGGGCGTCTGGGGCCAACGTCCTGACTTTC. Its protein product is CASSQDSSGASGANVLTF.

This clonotype has ten or more counts. The chain recombines TRBV3-1 with TRBJ2-1; weak D call: TRBD2 (6 bases). The germline V gene encodes CDR1 LGHDT and CDR2 YNNKEL (reference sequence). The CDR3 has 14 amino acids. V was pared by 4 bases and J by 5 bases, with 12 bases between. CDR3 sequence: CASSRSGANNEQFF. For the CDR3, the DNA is TGTGCCAGCAGCCGTAGCGGAGCCAACAATGAGCAGTTCTTC.

DNA for the CDR3: TGTGCCAGCAGTTTCCGGGGCCTAAATGAAAAACTGTTTTTT. Translation: CASSFRGLNEKLFF. The chain recombines TRBV27 with TRBJ1-4; D possibly corresponds to TRBD1 (5 bases). CDR1 is MNHEY and CDR2 is SMNVEV in the germline V gene (reference sequence). The ends were cut back, 3 bases at V and 5 bases at J, with 10 bases in the middle. CDR3 length: 14 amino acids.

This clonotype showed up many times. J is TRBJ2-1 and V is TRBV2; D perhaps matches TRBD2 (6 bases). The CDR3 runs to 13 residues. The ends were cut back, 3 bases at V and 7 bases at J, with 10 bases in the middle. Germline V CDR1 and CDR2: SNHLY, FYNNEI. DNA for the CDR3: TGTGCCAGCAGTGATCTAGCGCGGAATGAGCAGTTCTTC. Translation: CASSDLARNEQFF.

This clonotype occurred many times. This chain joins TRBV6-6 and TRBJ1-2, with D hard to call. This CDR3 has 13 amino acids. V lost 2 bases and J 8 bases, leaving 12 bases between the germline ends. Per the germline V gene, CDR1 is MNHNY and CDR2 is SVGAGI (reference sequence). CDR3 sequence: CASSYRNKIGYTF. CDR3 DNA: TGTGCCAGCAGTTACAGGAATAAGATAGGCTACACCTTC.

The chain recombines TRBV30 with TRBJ1-4; 7 nucleotides match TRBD1. CDR1 and CDR2 from the germline V gene are GTSNPN and SVGIG (reference sequence). The V and J ends lost 0 bases and 4 bases, in that order; junction bases with no gene match: 2. The CDR3 has 14 residues. CDR3 in DNA: TGTGCCTGGAGTGTGACAGGGATTAATGAAAAACTGTTTTTT. It yields the protein CAWSVTGINEKLFF.

This chain links TRBV4-1 with TRBJ2-1, with D perhaps matching TRBD1 (6 bases). V lost 0 bases and J 7 bases, leaving 16 bases between the germline ends. The V gene's germline CDR1 is MGHRA and CDR2 YSYEKL. The CDR3 spans 16 residues. CDR3 sequence: CASSQDILPRGNEQFF. The CDR3 DNA is TGCGCCAGCAGCCAAGATATACTACCTAGGGGGAATGAGCAGTTCTTC.

V and J are TRBV24-1 and TRBJ2-1; TRBD2 agrees at 12 bases. The V segment lost 9 bases and the J segment 9 bases; nucleotides outside the gene matches: 17. The germline gives CDR1 KGHDR, CDR2 SFDVKD. The CDR3 length is 17 residues. CDR3 sequence (DNA): TGTGCCACCTCGATGAGTGTCACTAGCGGGAGGATGGGTGAGCAGTTCTTC. Protein sequence: CATSMSVTSGRMGEQFF.

This clonotype was found a few times. The chain carries TRBV4-3 and TRBJ2-1; TRBD1 matches at 7 bases. The CDR3 sequence is 17 residues long. Germline V lookup: CDR1 LGHNA, CDR2 YSLEER. Trimming removed 1 base from V and 2 bases from J; junction bases left unmatched: 8. This CDR3 is CASSQATGTAPYNEQFF. The CDR3 region has the DNA TGCGCCAGCAGCCAAGCCACCGGGACAGCTCCCTACAATGAGCAGTTCTTC.

This clonotype was seen repeatedly, ten times or more. The chain recombines TRBV28 with TRBJ2-2; perhaps TRBD1 as D (6 bases). Trimming removed 6 bases from V and 3 bases from J, with 17 bases in between. Germline V gene data show CDR1 as MDHEN and CDR2 as SYDVKM. The CDR3 totals 16 residues. CDR3 DNA sequence: TGTGCCAGCAGACTAACGGGACAAGCGGACACCGGGGAGCTGTTTTTT. Protein sequence: CASRLTGQADTGELFF.

Many counts were recorded for this clonotype. The CDR3 region is CASNLGGQDEQYF. In nucleotides, the CDR3 is TGTGCCAGCAACTTAGGGGGGCAGGACGAGCAGTACTTC. The chain combines TRBV28 with TRBJ2-7; D assignment may be TRBD1 or TRBD2 (6 bases each). V was trimmed by 7 bases and J by 5 bases, leaving 15 bases between them. The germline CDR1 and CDR2 sequences are MDHEN and SYDVKM. The CDR3 contains 13 residues.

This clonotype has more than one count but fewer than ten. V is TRBV12-3 or TRBV12-4 and J is TRBJ2-2, with D hard to call. CDR3 length: 12 residues. V lost 3 bases and J lost 10, with 9 bases in between. The CDR3 here is CASSFVSAELFF. For the CDR3, the DNA is TGTGCCAGCAGTTTCGTTTCCGCGGAGCTGTTTTTT.

This clonotype was seen at least ten times. The V and J genes are TRBV12-3 or TRBV12-4 and TRBJ2-7, with D uncertain. Trimming took 4 bases from V and 2 from J, leaving 15 bases between them. The CDR3 runs to 15 residues. The CDR3 region is CASSSSQDPTYEQYF. CDR3 DNA sequence: TGTGCCAGCAGTTCCTCGCAGGACCCCACCTACGAGCAGTACTTC.

The rearrangement links TRBV9 to TRBJ2-7, with a possible D match to TRBD1 (5 bases). This CDR3 is built from 14 residues. Germline CDR1 SGDLS, CDR2 YYNGEE. Trimming cost V 3 bases and J 8 bases, with 18 bases left between them. CDR3 coding DNA: TGTGCCAGCAGCGCGGACAAGGCCCAGGCCAAGCAGTACTTC. It codes for CASSADKAQAKQYF.

The chain joins TRBV28 to TRBJ2-7; the D gene is possibly TRBD1 (6 bases). Trimming took 6 bases from V and 4 from J, leaving 25 bases between them. CDR1 and CDR2 from the germline V gene are MDHEN and SYDVKM. CDR3 length: 17 residues. The CDR3 region has the DNA TGTGCCAGCAGCCCAAGTTACTACGGACAGACCCGATACGAGCAGTACTTC. Amino acids: CASSPSYYGQTRYEQYF.

This clonotype was seen at least ten times. The V call is TRBV18, the J call TRBJ2-7; 7 bases are shared with TRBD1. V was pared by 4 bases and J by 4 bases, with 13 bases of the junction left unmatched. This CDR3 comprises 16 residues. Germline assignment: CDR1 KGHSH and CDR2 LQKENI. CDR3 bases: TGTGCCAGCTCACGTGACAGGGCCCCTCAGCAATACGAGCAGTACTTC. It specifies CASSRDRAPQQYEQYF.

This clonotype turned up a few times. The rearrangement joins TRBV6-2 or TRBV6-3 to TRBJ2-5, with 10 bases matching TRBD2. The CDR3 is 18 amino acids. Germline V gene sequence: CDR1 MNHEY, CDR2 SVGEGT. The trim removed 3 bases at V and 5 bases at J, leaving 15 bases unmatched. CDR3 residues: CASSYSLLAGLREETQYF. The CDR3 bases are TGTGCCAGCAGTTATTCCCTACTAGCGGGATTACGGGAGGAGACCCAGTACTTC.

The chain's CDR3 is CASSIGWNTEAFF. In DNA, the CDR3 is TGTGCCAGTAGTATTGGATGGAACACTGAAGCTTTCTTT. This sequence joins TRBV19 and TRBJ1-1; no definite D call. Trimming pared 3 bases from V and 1 base from J, leaving 6 bases between. Germline-derived CDR1 and CDR2 are LNHDA and SQIVND (reference sequence). This CDR3 contains 13 residues.

Notes on this clonotype: One end of the junction does not line up with germline, which may come from a read error. The chain joins TRBV3-1 to TRBJ2-1; 8 bases are a match to TRBD1. CDR3 length: 13 residues. Germline CDR1 is LGHDT and CDR2 is YNNKEL (reference sequence). The CDR3 protein is CAGSRQGYNEQFF. CDR3 coding DNA: TGTGCCGGCAGCCGACAGGGGTACAATGAGCAGTTCTTC.

The chain has TRBV29-1 and TRBJ1-2; tentative D call: TRBD1 (5 bases). CDR1 SQVTM and CDR2 ANQGSEA come from the germline V gene. The CDR3 loop spans 12 amino acids. Deletions cut 7 bases from V and 8 bases from J, with 17 bases between. CDR3 amino acids: CSGHFRGEGYTF. The CDR3 nucleotides are TGCAGCGGACACTTTAGAGGGGAAGGCTACACCTTC.

Here the CDR3 DNA reads TGTGCCAGCGGTGGCCTAGCGGGAGCTTACGAGCAGTACTTC. Its protein is CASGGLAGAYEQYF. This chain uses TRBV6-2 or TRBV6-3 with TRBJ2-7; 10 positions match TRBD2. V lost 8 bases and J lost 4; bases outside the gene matches: 8. The CDR3 consists of 14 residues. Germline CDR1 and CDR2: MNHEY and SVGEGT.

The table lists this clonotype with many counts. V and J are TRBV7-2 and TRBJ2-3; the match to TRBD2 covers 7 bases. With V trimmed by 1 base and J by 6 bases, 4 bases remained unmatched. Germline loops: CDR1 SGHTA, CDR2 FQGNSA. The CDR3 spans 14 residues. CDR3 nucleotide sequence: TGTGCCAGCAGCTTAGTGGGAGGGCTGGATACGCAGTATTTT. The encoded protein is CASSLVGGLDTQYF.

This chain uses TRBV20-1 with TRBJ2-2; D unresolved. The germline V gene has CDR1 DFQATT and CDR2 SNEGSKA (reference sequence). With 5 bases removed from V and 4 bases from J, the gap between germline ends came to 11 bases. There are 13 residues in the CDR3. The CDR3 DNA reads TGCAGTGCTCCCGATGCTCTCACCGGGGAGCTGTTTTTT. Its translation: CSAPDALTGELFF.